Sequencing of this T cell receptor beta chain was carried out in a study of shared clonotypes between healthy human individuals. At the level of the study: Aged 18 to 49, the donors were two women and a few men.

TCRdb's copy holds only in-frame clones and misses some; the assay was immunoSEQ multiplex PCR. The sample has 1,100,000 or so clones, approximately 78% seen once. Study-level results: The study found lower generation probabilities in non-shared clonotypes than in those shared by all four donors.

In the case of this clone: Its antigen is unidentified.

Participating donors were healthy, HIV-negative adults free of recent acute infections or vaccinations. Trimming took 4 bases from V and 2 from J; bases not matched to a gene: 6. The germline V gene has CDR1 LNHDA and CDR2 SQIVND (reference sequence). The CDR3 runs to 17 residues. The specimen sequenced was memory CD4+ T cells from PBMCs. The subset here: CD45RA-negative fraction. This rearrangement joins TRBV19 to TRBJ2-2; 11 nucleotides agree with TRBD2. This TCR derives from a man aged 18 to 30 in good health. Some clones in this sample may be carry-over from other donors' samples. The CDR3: CASSSLGTSGNTGELFF. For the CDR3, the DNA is TGTGCCAGTAGTAGTCTAGGGACTAGCGGAAACACCGGGGAGCTGTTTTTT.